These 7 T cell receptor beta chains were sequenced from one sample in a study of shared clonotypes between healthy human individuals. Profiled with immunoSEQ multiplex PCR; TCRdb holds only in-frame clones, not every one. This sample has some 2,500,000 clones, with roughly 93% found just once. Material: naive CD4+ T cells from PBMCs. Subset described: CD45RA+ positively selected. The receptors here all came from a man aged 18 to 29 in good health. Some clones in this sample may be carry-over from other donors' samples.

This chain joins TRBV6-1 and TRBJ2-3, with unresolved D. The CDR3 totals 15 residues. V was clipped by 7 bases and J by 0 bases, with 14 bases between them. Germline V gene data show CDR1 as MNHNS and CDR2 as SASEGT. CDR3 sequence: CASTLGIHSTDTQYF. The DNA for the CDR3 is TGTGCCAGCACCCTCGGAATCCATAGCACAGATACGCAGTATTTT.

This chain joins TRBV29-1 and TRBJ2-1; 10 bases are a match to TRBD2. The germline gives CDR1 SQVTM, CDR2 ANQGSEA. J lost 1 base, V lost 1 base, and 7 bases had no gene match. This CDR3 has 17 residues. The CDR3 spells CSVEGGQREGSYNEQFF. The CDR3 region has the DNA TGCAGCGTTGAAGGTGGGCAGCGGGAGGGGTCCTACAATGAGCAGTTCTTC.

The chain employs TRBV6-4 and TRBJ1-2, with D unresolved. V lost 0 bases to trimming and J lost 8 bases, with 7 bases between them. The CDR3 runs to 12 residues. In germline, CDR1 is MRHNA, CDR2 SNTAGT. CDR3 nucleotides: TGTGCCAGCAGTGACTCGAAAAGCGGCTACACCTTC. Translated: CASSDSKSGYTF.

V is TRBV11-2 and J is TRBJ2-5, with D perhaps being TRBD1 or TRBD2 (5 bases each). The CDR3 runs 13 residues. The germline gives CDR1 SGHAT, CDR2 FQNNGV. V was trimmed by 4 bases and J by 4 bases, leaving 10 bases between them. CDR3 amino acids: CASSSQRGETQYF. CDR3 bases: TGTGCCAGCAGCTCCCAGAGGGGAGAGACCCAGTACTTC.

This clone is a singleton in its sample. The chain couples TRBV7-3 to TRBJ2-7, with TRBD2 as a possible D gene (5 bases). V lost 6 bases to trimming and J lost 4 bases, with 19 bases between them. The germline V gene has CDR1 SGHTA and CDR2 FQGTGA. This CDR3 is 15 amino acids long. The CDR3 bases are TGTGCCAGCAGTCCTACCGAGGAGGTCGGTTACGAGCAGTACTTC. This translates into CASSPTEEVGYEQYF.

The chain couples TRBV7-2 to TRBJ2-2; the match to TRBD2 covers 11 bases. This CDR3 has 21 amino acids. V was pared by 0 bases and J by 0 bases, with 12 bases of the junction left unmatched. Germline V CDR1 and CDR2: SGHTA, FQGNSA. The CDR3 nucleotides read TGTGCCAGCAGCTTAGCCCCAGGACAGTCGACTAGCGGGACGAACACCGGGGAGCTGTTTTTT. Its protein product is CASSLAPGQSTSGTNTGELFF.

This chain uses TRBV27 with TRBJ2-2, with a weak D call TRBD1 (6 bases). This CDR3 has 14 amino acids. Per the germline V gene, CDR1 is MNHEY and CDR2 is SMNVEV (reference sequence). Deletions cut 7 bases from V and 4 bases from J, with 13 bases between. CDR3 in amino acids: CASTTGILTGELFF. In DNA, the CDR3 is TGTGCCAGCACTACAGGGATCCTCACCGGGGAGCTGTTTTTT.